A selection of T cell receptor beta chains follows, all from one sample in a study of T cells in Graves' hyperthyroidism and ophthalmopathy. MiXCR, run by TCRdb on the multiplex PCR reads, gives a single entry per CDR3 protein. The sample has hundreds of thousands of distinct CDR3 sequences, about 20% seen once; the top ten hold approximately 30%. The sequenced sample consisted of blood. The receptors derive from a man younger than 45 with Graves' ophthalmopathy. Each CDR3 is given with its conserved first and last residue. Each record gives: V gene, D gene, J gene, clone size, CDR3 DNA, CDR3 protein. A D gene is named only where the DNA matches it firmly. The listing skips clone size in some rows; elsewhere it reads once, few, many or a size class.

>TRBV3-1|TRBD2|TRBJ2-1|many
TGTGCCAGCAGCCAAGATTCGGGAGGTTACAATGAGCAGTTCTTC
CASSQDSGGYNEQFF
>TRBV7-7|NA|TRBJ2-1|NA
TGTGCTAGCAGCTTAGCCCTTACGGGGGCCTACAATGAGCAGTTCTTC
CASSLALTGAYNEQFF
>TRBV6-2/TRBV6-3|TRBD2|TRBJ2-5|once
TGTGCCAGCAGGGAAAGACTAGCGGTGTACCAAGAGACCCAGTACTTC
CASRERLAVYQETQYF
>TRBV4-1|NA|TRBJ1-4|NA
TGCGCCAGCAGCCAGATGGAAGGTCTTGGTGAAAAACTGTTTTTT
CASSQMEGLGEKLFF
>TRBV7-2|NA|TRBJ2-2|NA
TGTGCCAGCAGCTCCAAGGCGGGGTTGGCCGGGGAGCTGTTTTTT
CASSSKAGLAGELFF
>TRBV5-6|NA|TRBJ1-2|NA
TGTGCCAGCAGCTTGGGGTTGTCCGGGGGCTATGGCTACACCTTC
CASSLGLSGGYGYTF
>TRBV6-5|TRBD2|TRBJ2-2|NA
TGTGCCAGCAGTTTCTCGACTAGCGGGGTTCTCGCGAACACCGGGGAGCTGTTTTTT
CASSFSTSGVLANTGELFF
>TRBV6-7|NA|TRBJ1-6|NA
TGTGCCAGCAGTTACTCGATGGGCGGAAGCTCCTATAATTCACCCCTCCACTTT
CASSYSMGGSSYNSPLHF
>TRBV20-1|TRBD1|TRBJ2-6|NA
TGCAGTGCTGGACAGGGAAAGTCTGGGGCCAACGTCCTGACTTTC
CSAGQGKSGANVLTF
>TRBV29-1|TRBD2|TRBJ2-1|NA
TGCAGCGTTGCTTCGGGGGGGGTATTGGGCAATGAGCAGTTCTTC
CSVASGGVLGNEQFF
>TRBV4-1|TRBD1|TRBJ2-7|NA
TGCGCCAGCAGCCAAAACAGGGGCCTCTACGAGCAGTACTTC
CASSQNRGLYEQYF
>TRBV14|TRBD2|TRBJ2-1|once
TGTGCCAGCAGCCAAACCGGGACTAGCGGGTGGAATGAGCAGTTCTTC
CASSQTGTSGWNEQFF
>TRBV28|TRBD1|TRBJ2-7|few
TGTGCCAGCAGTGACAGGGTGCCCTACGAGCAGTACTTC
CASSDRVPYEQYF
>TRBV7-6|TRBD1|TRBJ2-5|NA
TGTGCCAGCAGGAAAATGACCGGACAGGATGAAGGGACCCAGTACTTC
CASRKMTGQDEGTQYF
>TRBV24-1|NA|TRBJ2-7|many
TGTGCCACCAGTGATGGGGGGTCGGGGACCCGTTGGGAGCAGTACTTC
CATSDGGSGTRWEQYF
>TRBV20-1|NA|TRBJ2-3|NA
TGCAGTGCTAGTGCCTTCACAGATACGCAGTATTTT
CSASAFTDTQYF
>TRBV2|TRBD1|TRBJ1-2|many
TGTGCCAGCCTCGGGGACAGGTCCTTCGACTATGGCTACACCTTC
CASLGDRSFDYGYTF
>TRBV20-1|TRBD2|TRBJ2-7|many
TGCAGTGCTAGAGCTAGCGGGCCCTACTCCTACGAGCAGTACTTC
CSARASGPYSYEQYF
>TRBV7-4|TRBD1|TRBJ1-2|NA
TGTGCCAGCAGGGGACAGCCCTATGGCTACACCTTC
CASRGQPYGYTF
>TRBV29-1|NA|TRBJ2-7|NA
TGCAGCGTTGAGGTCAGTTCCTACGAGCAGTACTTC
CSVEVSSYEQYF
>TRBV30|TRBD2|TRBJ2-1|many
TGTGCCCAATGGGGCGGGGGCTCCTACAATGAGCAGTTCTTC
CAQWGGGSYNEQFF
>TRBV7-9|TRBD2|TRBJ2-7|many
TGTGCCAGCAGCTCACCGGGGACTAGCGTCTCCTACGAGCAGTACTTC
CASSSPGTSVSYEQYF
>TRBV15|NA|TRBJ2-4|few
TGTGCCACCAGCTGGGAGACGGAGGGTTGGAACATTCAGTACTTC
CATSWETEGWNIQYF
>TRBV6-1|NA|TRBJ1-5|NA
TGTGCCAGCAGTGAAGTCGGTTACAATCAGCCCCAGCATTTT
CASSEVGYNQPQHF
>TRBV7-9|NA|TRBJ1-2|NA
TGTGCCAGCACCCCTCGGGAGGAAGCCTATGGCTACACCTTC
CASTPREEAYGYTF
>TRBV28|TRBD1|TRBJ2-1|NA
TGTGCCAGCTTCTCTGGTCGATGGGACAGGGATTACAATGAGCAGTTCTTC
CASFSGRWDRDYNEQFF
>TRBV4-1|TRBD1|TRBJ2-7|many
TGCGCCAGCAGCCAAGATCTAACAGGGGGTACCTACGAGCAGTACTTC
CASSQDLTGGTYEQYF
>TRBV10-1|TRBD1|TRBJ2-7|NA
TGCGCCAGCAGTCGGGGACAGGCTCCCTACGAGCAGTACTTC
CASSRGQAPYEQYF
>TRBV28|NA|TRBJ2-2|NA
TGTGCCAGCGAAGGTCAGGGTCCCCCCGGGGAGCTGTTTTTT
CASEGQGPPGELFF
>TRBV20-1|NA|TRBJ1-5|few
TGCAGTGTAAATTTACAGGGAAGGTCTAGCAATCAGCCCCAGCATTTT
CSVNLQGRSSNQPQHF
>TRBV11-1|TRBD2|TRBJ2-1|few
TGTGCCAGCAGCCCAGCGGGAGGGCCTTACAATGAGCAGTTCTTC
CASSPAGGPYNEQFF
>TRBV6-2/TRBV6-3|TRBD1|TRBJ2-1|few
TGTGCCACCCAGACAGGGTTCCCCTACAATGAGCAGTTCTTC
CATQTGFPYNEQFF
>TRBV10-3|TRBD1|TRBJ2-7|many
TGTGCCATCAGTGGGACAGGGCCCACCCTGGGAAGCTCCTACGAGCAGTACTTC
CAISGTGPTLGSSYEQYF
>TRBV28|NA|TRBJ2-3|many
TGTGCCAGCGGTTCCGATACGCAGTATTTT
CASGSDTQYF
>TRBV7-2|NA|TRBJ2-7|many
TGTGCCAGCAGCTTAGAGAGCTCTATGGGGGTGGGCTCGTACGAGCAGTACTTC
CASSLESSMGVGSYEQYF
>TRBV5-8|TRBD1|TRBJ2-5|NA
TGTGCCAGCAGCTTGTTGGGACAGGGATTCGAGACCCAGTACTTC
CASSLLGQGFETQYF
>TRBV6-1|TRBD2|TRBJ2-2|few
TGTGCCAGCAGTCCCCGGGGACTAGGCAAGGTTGGGGAGCTGTTTTTT
CASSPRGLGKVGELFF
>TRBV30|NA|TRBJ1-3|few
TGTGCCTGGGGAGGAGGGGGAGGAAACACCATATATTTT
CAWGGGGGNTIYF
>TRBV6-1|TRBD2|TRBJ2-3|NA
TGTGCCAGCAGTCCTAGGTCGCCCCTAGCGGGGGGAGATACGCAGTATTTT
CASSPRSPLAGGDTQYF
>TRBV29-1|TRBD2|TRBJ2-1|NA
TGCAGCGTTATGGGACTAGCGGGAGCTTATGAGCAGTTCTTC
CSVMGLAGAYEQFF
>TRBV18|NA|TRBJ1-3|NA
TGTGCCAGCTCACCATCAAACAGGGTTTGGGCTGGAAACACCATATATTTT
CASSPSNRVWAGNTIYF
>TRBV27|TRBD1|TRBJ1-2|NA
TGTGCCAGCAGGACAGGGTCTCTTGGCTACACCTTC
CASRTGSLGYTF
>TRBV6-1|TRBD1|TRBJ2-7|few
TGTGCCAGCAGTCGACAGGGTAACCACGAGCAGTACTTC
CASSRQGNHEQYF
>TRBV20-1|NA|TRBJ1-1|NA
TGCAGTGCAGTCGACGAGAACACTGAAGCTTTCTTT
CSAVDENTEAFF